This record covers a single T cell receptor beta chain. This sample is part of a study of blood T cell repertoires in COVID-19. This table comes from immunoSEQ multiplex PCR, and its TCRdb copy is limited to in-frame clones, with some not included. The sample includes about 120,000 clones, 90% seen only once; the top ten take under 2%. This CDR3 has 12 amino acids. Trimming pared 4 bases from V and 9 bases from J, leaving 10 bases between. Germline CDR1 reads SGDLS; CDR2 reads YYNGEE. The sequence was obtained from a human donor with active COVID-19. The donor label of this sample is uncertain. This chain joins TRBV9 and TRBJ1-4; D is undetermined. The material sequenced was peripheral blood. In nucleotides, the CDR3 is TGTGCCAGCAGCCCGGACTCCCAAAAACTGTTTTTT. Its translation is CASSPDSQKLFF.